This T cell receptor beta chain was captured by sequencing in a study of CD8 T cells in ankylosing spondylitis. General study findings and limits: In the blood and synovial fluid of reactive arthritis, some motif variants had been previously reported.

This clonotype was seen more than once but under ten times. Antigen unknown. It was by quantitative 5'-RACE with molecular barcodes that TCR beta libraries were made. TCRdb called the 5' RACE reads again in MiXCR, with one record for every CDR3 protein. Seen here are around 250,000 distinct CDR3 sequences, 32% observed once, and the top ten hold approximately 4%. The specimen sequenced was blood, either unsorted or a sorted T cell fraction (not recorded which). The receptor's source is a male donor with ankylosing spondylitis or in good health (not recorded which).

The DNA of the CDR3 is TGCAGCGTTGTTGGGGGAATGGAAGGCTACACCTTC. Translation: CSVVGGMEGYTF. The chain couples TRBV29-1 to TRBJ1-2, with a possible D match to TRBD1 (5 bases). Germline V gives CDR1 SQVTM, CDR2 ANQGSEA. V shed 4 bases and J shed 8 bases, with 14 bases lying between them. This CDR3 is built from 12 residues.